Listed below are T cell receptor beta chains from one sample, sequenced in a study of blood T cell repertoires in COVID-19. Measured with immunoSEQ multiplex PCR; TCRdb has only the in-frame clones, and not every one. The table has 75,000 to 90,000 clones, about 80% seen once. The sequenced sample was peripheral blood. The receptors derive from a woman aged 70-85 years with acute or convalescent COVID-19. The CDR3 runs from the conserved cysteine through the conserved F or W. A D gene is named only where the DNA matches it firmly. The size of a clone is reported for some rows only, either as once, few or many, or as a class for expanded clones.

j_gene | v_gene | abundance | d_gene | CDR3nt | CDR3aa
TRBJ1-4 | TRBV5-1 | - | TRBD1 | TGCGCCAGCAGCCTTAACAGGGGAGCAACTAATGAAAAACTGTTTTTT | CASSLNRGATNEKLFF
TRBJ2-1 | TRBV4-1 | - | - | TGCGCCAGCAGCCAAGTAGAACAGTCCTACAATGAGCAGTTCTTC | CASSQVEQSYNEQFF
TRBJ2-1 | TRBV3-1/TRBV3-2 | - | TRBD2 | TGTGCCAGCAGCCGAGGGACTAGCGGGGACAATGAGCAGTTCTTC | CASSRGTSGDNEQFF
TRBJ1-2 | TRBV19 | - | TRBD1 | TGTGCCAGTAGTAAACAGGGGAATCCTCGTGGCTACACCTTC | CASSKQGNPRGYTF
TRBJ1-1 | TRBV6-8 | - | - | TGTGCCAGCAGCCTCCCTTGGGGCAGGAACACTGAAGCTTTCTTT | CASSLPWGRNTEAFF
TRBJ1-6 | TRBV2 | - | - | TGTGCCAGCAGATTCTCAGGGTTTACGGATTCACCCCTCCACTTT | CASRFSGFTDSPLHF
TRBJ1-1 | TRBV5-6 | - | - | TGTGCCAGCAGCTTCAGGGGCGGGAACACTGAAGCTTTCTTT | CASSFRGGNTEAFF
TRBJ2-7 | TRBV2 | - | TRBD1 | TGTGCCACCCAATTTATGATAGCGACAGGGACCTCCTACGAGCAGTACTTC | CATQFMIATGTSYEQYF
TRBJ1-1 | TRBV7-2 | - | TRBD1 | TGTGCCAGCAGCCCGGACAGGGGAGTTCCTGAAGCTTTCTTT | CASSPDRGVPEAFF
TRBJ2-2 | TRBV7-8 | - | TRBD1 | TGTGCCAGCAGCGACATACAGGGGGCTGTCGGGGAGCTGTTTTTT | CASSDIQGAVGELFF
TRBJ2-7 | TRBV7-2 | - | - | TGTGCCAGCAGCTTGCAGAACGAGCAGTACTTC | CASSLQNEQYF
TRBJ2-6 | TRBV7-9 | - | - | TGTGCCAGCAGCGTACACGTCTCTGGGGCCAACGTCCTGACTTTC | CASSVHVSGANVLTF
TRBJ2-2 | TRBV4-3 | - | - | TGCGCCAGCAGCCAAGTCGGGGAGACCGGGGAGCTGTTTTTT | CASSQVGETGELFF
TRBJ2-6 | TRBV5-4 | - | - | TGTGCCAGCAGCCTCGCGGGTTCCCTCTCTGGGGCCAACGTCCTGACTTTC | CASSLAGSLSGANVLTF
TRBJ2-7 | TRBV6-6 | - | TRBD2 | TGTGCCAGCAGCATACTAGCGGGGGGGCCAGGGGAGCAGTACTTC | CASSILAGGPGEQYF
TRBJ1-1 | TRBV23-1 | - | TRBD1 | TGCGCCAGCAGTCAATCTGTATCAGATCAGGGGGTGAACACTGAAGCTTTCTTT | CASSQSVSDQGVNTEAFF
TRBJ1-5 | TRBV7-2 | - | - | TGTGCCAGCAGCTTCCAGTATAGCAATCAGCCCCAGCATTTT | CASSFQYSNQPQHF
TRBJ2-1 | TRBV27 | - | TRBD1 | TGTGCCAGCAGTCGGTGGGGACAGAGAAGAGATGAGCAGTTCTTC | CASSRWGQRRDEQFF
TRBJ2-2 | TRBV3-1/TRBV3-2 | - | TRBD2 | TGTGCCAGCAGCCCTCTAGCGGGGGCGGGCACCGGGGAGCTGTTTTTT | CASSPLAGAGTGELFF
TRBJ2-7 | TRBV24-1 | - | - | TGTGCCACCAGTCCGGGGAACTACGAGCAGTACTTC | CATSPGNYEQYF
TRBJ2-2 | TRBV7-9 | few | - | TGTGCCAGCAGCTTTGATACAGGGAACACCGGGGAGCTGTTTTTT | CASSFDTGNTGELFF
TRBJ2-2 | TRBV15 | - | - | TGTGCCACCAGCAAGCGAGACACCGGGGAGCTGTTTTTT | CATSKRDTGELFF
TRBJ1-1 | TRBV14 | - | - | TGTGCCAGCAGCCAAGTAGCGCTCCCGAACACTGAAGCTTTCTTT | CASSQVALPNTEAFF
TRBJ2-2 | TRBV5-1 | few | TRBD2 | TGCGCCAGCAGCTCCTTAGCGGGGGGCAACACCGGGGAGCTGTTTTTT | CASSSLAGGNTGELFF
TRBJ1-2 | TRBV18 | once | - | TGTGCCAGCTCACCACCCGGAGGACCCCAATTTAATGGCTACACCTTC | CASSPPGGPQFNGYTF
TRBJ1-1 | TRBV20-1 | - | - | TGCAGTGCTAGTAAGCAGGGACTAGACACTGAAGCTTTCTTT | CSASKQGLDTEAFF
TRBJ1-1 | TRBV11-2 | - | - | TGTGCCAGCAGCTGGAATAGACAGTTGAACACTGAAGCTTTCTTT | CASSWNRQLNTEAFF